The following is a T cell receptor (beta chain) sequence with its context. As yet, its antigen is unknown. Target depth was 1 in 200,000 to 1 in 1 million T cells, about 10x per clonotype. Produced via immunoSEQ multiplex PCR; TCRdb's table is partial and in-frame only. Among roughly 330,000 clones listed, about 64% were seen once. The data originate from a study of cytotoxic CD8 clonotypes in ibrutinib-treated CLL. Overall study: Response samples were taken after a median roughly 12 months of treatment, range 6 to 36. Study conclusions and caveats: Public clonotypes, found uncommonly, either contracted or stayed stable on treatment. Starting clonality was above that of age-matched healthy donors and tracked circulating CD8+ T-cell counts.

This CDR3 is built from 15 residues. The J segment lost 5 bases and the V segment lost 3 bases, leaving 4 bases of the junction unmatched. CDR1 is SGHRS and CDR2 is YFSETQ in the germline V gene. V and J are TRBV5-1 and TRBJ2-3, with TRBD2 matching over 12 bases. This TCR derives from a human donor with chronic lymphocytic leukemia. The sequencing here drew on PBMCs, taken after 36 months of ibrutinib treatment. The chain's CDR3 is CASSYGLAGLDTQYF. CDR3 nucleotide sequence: TGCGCCAGCAGCTACGGACTAGCGGGGTTAGATACGCAGTATTTT.